The entry below gives a single T cell receptor (beta chain) sequence along with its context. This clonotype has ten or more counts. The clone's antigen remains unknown. No per-base quality is available; no much larger clone lies one base away. The data stem from a study of early T cells in non-severe SARS-CoV-2 infection (dated by TCRdb to about 2021). At the level of the whole study: Because TCR sequencing relied on bulk RNA taken from unsorted whole blood, pairing of alpha and beta chains was not possible. What the research found in general, with its limitations: Matching against VDJdb was skewed toward anti-spike CD8 responses, likely underestimated virus-specific expansions, and missed private and CD4 specificities.

Receptor libraries were prepared by 5' RACE. These reads were obtained on a NextSeq 500. The TCR library protocol attached unique molecular identifiers to individual cDNA molecules to correct for sequencing error and PCR bias. Both TCR alpha and beta chains were sequenced, and tight co-correlation was observed between alpha and beta sequence abundances in each sample. The published analysis was carried out like this. Decombinator V4 was used to annotate TCR sequences for V gene, J gene and CDR3. TCRs were defined as expanded if a significant change between any two time points was detected under a Poisson model with p below 0.0001. TCR abundances were normalised to the total number of TCRs sequenced in each sample and reported as counts per million. TRAV1-2 paired with TRAJ12, TRAJ20 or TRAJ33 defined MAIT TCRs, while TRAV10 paired with TRAJ18 defined iNKT TCRs. VDJdb, accessed on 1 November 2021, was searched for TCRs annotated for CMV, EBV and SARS-CoV-2, and TCRs annotated for more than one antigen were excluded. TCRdb reanalyzed the raw reads on its own, using fastp at Q25 for trimming and MiXCR for clone calling, and kept in-frame beta chains. Each entry is one CDR3 protein sequence, shown with its most common DNA and genes. TCRdb's processing, not the study's, gives the V and J calls here. The sample contains fewer than 70,000 distinct CDR3 sequences, approximately 12% of them found a single time. 2.5% to 3.5% of the sample is held by the ten biggest clonotypes.

This was a case-control study nested in a cohort of healthcare workers in London, UK, who had nasopharyngeal swab PCR tests and blood samples taken every week. Healthcare workers were enrolled in the week of the UK lockdown, from 23 to 31 March 2020, and were followed every week for up to roughly 16 weeks. Ends trimmed: V by 5 bases, J by 4 bases; bases unmatched to a gene: 7. CDR1 SEHNR and CDR2 FQNEAQ are derived from the germline V gene (reference sequence). Counted from cysteine to phenylalanine, this CDR3 has 15 amino acids. Only the CDR3 DNA is retained, 45 bases long and in frame from the first base.

Sequencing was carried out using whole blood. The chain couples TRBV7-9 to TRBJ1-3; 8 bases in the junction line up with TRBD1. The TCR comes from an adult who was a healthcare worker with PCR-confirmed SARS-CoV-2 infection or an uninfected control (not recorded which). The nucleotide sequence is TGTGCCAGCAGCCCAGGGGGCGGGCAAGGAAACACCATATATTTT. Its amino acids are CASSPGGGQGNTIYF.